A selection of T cell receptor beta chains follows, all from one sample in a study of cytomegalovirus exposure and HLA in healthy donors. Assay: immunoSEQ multiplex PCR; the TCRdb copy retains only in-frame clones and omits some. In total, the table holds 35,000 to 45,000 clones. Sequences were obtained from PBMCs. The receptors were gathered from a male donor in good health and CMV-seronegative. Both conserved end residues are part of each CDR3. Each record gives: V gene, CDR3 length, D gene, J gene, CDR3 DNA, CDR3 protein. A D gene is named only where the DNA matches it firmly.

V: TRBV7-3; length: 17; D: TRBD2; J: TRBJ2-1; DNA: TGTGCCAGCAGCTGGCCCGGCGGCGGGAGGGCCAGGGATGAGCAGTTCTTC; CDR3: CASSWPGGGRARDEQFF
V: TRBV5-1; length: 14; D: NA; J: TRBJ2-7; DNA: TGCGCCAGCAGCTTGACGACTACCCCCTACGAGCAGTACTTC; CDR3: CASSLTTTPYEQYF
V: TRBV30; length: 14; D: NA; J: TRBJ2-5; DNA: TGTGCCTGGAGTGCTAGCCCGTACCAAGAGACCCAGTACTTC; CDR3: CAWSASPYQETQYF
V: TRBV30; length: 13; D: NA; J: TRBJ1-2; DNA: TGTGCCTGGACCAGGGAAAGTCTCTATGGCTACACCTTC; CDR3: CAWTRESLYGYTF
V: TRBV19; length: 12; D: NA; J: TRBJ1-2; DNA: TGTGCCACCTCCCAGGGAACCTATGGCTACACCTTC; CDR3: CATSQGTYGYTF
V: TRBV5-6; length: 15; D: NA; J: TRBJ2-3; DNA: TGTGCCAGCAGCCATGACAGGATTGGCACAGATACGCAGTATTTT; CDR3: CASSHDRIGTDTQYF
V: TRBV6-1; length: 11; D: NA; J: TRBJ1-2; DNA: TGTGCCAGCAGACAGAACTATGGCTACACCTTC; CDR3: CASRQNYGYTF
V: TRBV5-6; length: 11; D: NA; J: TRBJ2-7; DNA: TGTGCCAGCACCCACCGGGGGGAGCAGTACTTC; CDR3: CASTHRGEQYF
V: TRBV9; length: 14; D: TRBD2; J: TRBJ2-5; DNA: TGTGCCAGCAGCATCGGGACTAGCCAAGAGACCCAGTACTTC; CDR3: CASSIGTSQETQYF
V: TRBV11-3; length: 14; D: NA; J: TRBJ2-3; DNA: TGTGCCAGCAGCTTAGCGGGGGGCACAGATACGCAGTATTTT; CDR3: CASSLAGGTDTQYF
V: TRBV11-3; length: 16; D: TRBD1; J: TRBJ1-3; DNA: TGTGCCAGCAGCTACGGGACAGTGGACTCTGGAAACACCATATATTTT; CDR3: CASSYGTVDSGNTIYF
V: TRBV6-1; length: 12; D: TRBD2; J: TRBJ2-5; DNA: TGTGCCAGCAGTAGACTAGCAGAGACCCAGTACTTC; CDR3: CASSRLAETQYF
V: TRBV30; length: 14; D: NA; J: TRBJ2-5; DNA: TGTGCCTGGAGGGGTTCGGGGAGAACGGAGACCCAGTACTTC; CDR3: CAWRGSGRTETQYF
V: TRBV5-1; length: 17; D: TRBD2; J: TRBJ2-2; DNA: TGCGCCAGCAAGAGCGGGGGAGCGGGCATGAACACCGGGGAGCTGTTTTTT; CDR3: CASKSGGAGMNTGELFF
V: TRBV5-4; length: 14; D: NA; J: TRBJ2-5; DNA: TGTGCCAGCAGCTTGCCCTCCACTCCGGAGACCCAGTACTTC; CDR3: CASSLPSTPETQYF
V: TRBV19; length: 12; D: NA; J: TRBJ1-4; DNA: TGTGCCAGTAGTATCCTGGAGGAAAAACTGTTTTTT; CDR3: CASSILEEKLFF
V: TRBV5-1; length: 15; D: TRBD2; J: TRBJ2-5; DNA: TGCGCCAGCAGCACTAGCGGGAGGGCCGAGGAGACCCAGTACTTC; CDR3: CASSTSGRAEETQYF
V: TRBV9; length: 13; D: NA; J: TRBJ2-2; DNA: TGTGCCAGCGGGCCACCGAACACCGGGGAGCTGTTTTTT; CDR3: CASGPPNTGELFF
V: TRBV11-2; length: 19; D: TRBD2; J: TRBJ2-7; DNA: TGTGCCAGCAGTCACACCAATCTAGCGGGCTTATTAGACCCCTACGAGCAGTACTTC; CDR3: CASSHTNLAGLLDPYEQYF
V: TRBV19; length: 12; D: NA; J: TRBJ1-2; DNA: TGTGCCAGTAGTATAACACAGAATGGCTACACCTTC; CDR3: CASSITQNGYTF
V: TRBV6-5; length: 15; D: TRBD1; J: TRBJ2-1; DNA: TGTGCCAGCAGTCGGACAGGAGCGTCCTACAATGAGCAGTTCTTC; CDR3: CASSRTGASYNEQFF
V: TRBV7-8; length: 13; D: TRBD1; J: TRBJ2-5; DNA: TGTGCCAGCAGCACGGACAGGGAAGAGACCCAGTACTTC; CDR3: CASSTDREETQYF
V: TRBV4-1; length: 13; D: NA; J: TRBJ2-5; DNA: TGCGCCAGCAGCCTGGGACACCGAGAGACCCAGTACTTC; CDR3: CASSLGHRETQYF
V: TRBV5-1; length: 16; D: TRBD2; J: TRBJ2-3; DNA: TGCGCCAGCAGCTTGGCTTCGGGAGGGGGGGCAGATACGCAGTATTTT; CDR3: CASSLASGGGADTQYF
V: TRBV2; length: 12; D: NA; J: TRBJ2-5; DNA: TGTGCCGGAGCCGGGGGATCGGGGACCCAGTACTTC; CDR3: CAGAGGSGTQYF
V: TRBV7-2; length: 14; D: TRBD1; J: TRBJ1-2; DNA: TGTGCCAGCAGCCTGGGCCCCGGACAGGCCCCCTACACCTTC; CDR3: CASSLGPGQAPYTF
V: TRBV12-5; length: 15; D: NA; J: TRBJ2-5; DNA: TGTGCTAGTGCCTCACCTGGGCTAGCAGGAGAGACCCAGTACTTC; CDR3: CASASPGLAGETQYF
V: TRBV5-4; length: 15; D: NA; J: TRBJ1-3; DNA: TGTGCCAGCAGTACCGACAGGCCCTCTGGAAACACCATATATTTT; CDR3: CASSTDRPSGNTIYF
V: TRBV28; length: 18; D: TRBD1; J: TRBJ1-5; DNA: TGTGCCAGCAGTGCCTCAACCGGGACAGGGGTCGCGGCAAGGCCCCAGCATTTT; CDR3: CASSASTGTGVAARPQHF
V: TRBV5-1; length: 14; D: NA; J: TRBJ2-3; DNA: TGCGCCAGCAGCTTTGACAGAGCATCAGATACGCAGTATTTT; CDR3: CASSFDRASDTQYF
V: TRBV18; length: 16; D: TRBD2; J: TRBJ2-3; DNA: TGTGCCAGCTTATCAACGGCTAGCGGGAGCCCAGATACGCAGTATTTT; CDR3: CASLSTASGSPDTQYF
V: TRBV9; length: 15; D: NA; J: TRBJ2-3; DNA: TGTGCCAGCAGCGCCGGCGGCCTCTCCACAGATACGCAGTATTTT; CDR3: CASSAGGLSTDTQYF
V: TRBV6-1; length: 14; D: TRBD1; J: TRBJ1-5; DNA: TGTGCCAGCAGTGGGGCAGGGGGACATCAGCCCCAGCATTTT; CDR3: CASSGAGGHQPQHF
V: TRBV5-4; length: 11; D: NA; J: TRBJ1-2; DNA: TGTGCCAGCAGTTGGGCCTATGGCTACACCTTC; CDR3: CASSWAYGYTF
V: TRBV25-1; length: 14; D: TRBD1; J: TRBJ2-5; DNA: TGTGCCAGCAGTGAATTCAGGGGGCCTGTGACCCAGTACTTC; CDR3: CASSEFRGPVTQYF
V: TRBV5-1; length: 14; D: NA; J: TRBJ1-1; DNA: TGCGCCAGCAGCTTCGGGGGGCGCGGAACTGAAGCTTTCTTT; CDR3: CASSFGGRGTEAFF
V: TRBV7-6; length: 14; D: NA; J: TRBJ1-3; DNA: TGTGCCAGCAGCTTAAAGAGCTCTGGAAACACCATATATTTT; CDR3: CASSLKSSGNTIYF
V: TRBV7-7; length: 15; D: NA; J: TRBJ1-4; DNA: TGTGCTAGCAGCTTAGCGCAGGGCCGGGATGAAAAACTGTTTTTT; CDR3: CASSLAQGRDEKLFF
V: TRBV29-1; length: 13; D: TRBD1; J: TRBJ1-2; DNA: TGCAGCGTTGTGGGGACAGGGACTCATGGCTACACCTTC; CDR3: CSVVGTGTHGYTF
V: TRBV6-1; length: 15; D: TRBD2; J: TRBJ2-1; DNA: TGTGCCAGCAGTGAAGGGGGAGGGCCCTACAATGAGCAGTTCTTC; CDR3: CASSEGGGPYNEQFF
V: TRBV7-3; length: 16; D: TRBD2; J: TRBJ2-3; DNA: TGTGCCAGCAGCTTTTTAAGGAGCGGGAGAGCAGATACGCAGTATTTT; CDR3: CASSFLRSGRADTQYF
V: TRBV30; length: 16; D: TRBD1; J: TRBJ1-2; DNA: TGTGCCTGGACGTCCCCAGGGACAGAAAGTGCTCGGGGCTACACCTTC; CDR3: CAWTSPGTESARGYTF
V: TRBV25-1; length: 14; D: TRBD1; J: TRBJ2-7; DNA: TGTGCCAGCACAACAGGGGGCGAAAACTACGAGCAGTACTTC; CDR3: CASTTGGENYEQYF
V: TRBV28; length: 14; D: NA; J: TRBJ2-7; DNA: TGTGCCAGCACCACGACAGCCACTTACTACGAGCAGTACTTC; CDR3: CASTTTATYYEQYF
V: TRBV5-6; length: 14; D: TRBD1; J: TRBJ1-2; DNA: TGTGCCAGCAGCGAGGGGACAGGGGTTTATGGCTACACCTTC; CDR3: CASSEGTGVYGYTF
V: TRBV5-6; length: 14; D: NA; J: TRBJ2-3; DNA: TGTGCCAGCAGCTTGCGGTGGTCCGGAGATACGCAGTATTTT; CDR3: CASSLRWSGDTQYF
V: TRBV30; length: 14; D: TRBD1; J: TRBJ2-7; DNA: TGTGCCTGGGCCTCCGGGACAGGGGGCTACGAGCAGTACTTC; CDR3: CAWASGTGGYEQYF
V: TRBV6-5; length: 16; D: TRBD1; J: TRBJ2-6; DNA: TGTGCCAGCAGTTATCAGGGGGCGCGGGGGGCCAACGTCCTGACTTTC; CDR3: CASSYQGARGANVLTF
V: TRBV5-6; length: 13; D: NA; J: TRBJ2-1; DNA: TGTGCCAGCAGCTTGAGACAGGCAGATGAGCAGTTCTTC; CDR3: CASSLRQADEQFF
V: TRBV14; length: 13; D: NA; J: TRBJ2-1; DNA: TGTGCCAGCAGCCAAGTGCGATACAATGAGCAGTTCTTC; CDR3: CASSQVRYNEQFF
V: TRBV20-1; length: 11; D: NA; J: TRBJ2-5; DNA: TGCAGTGCTCGGAGGGTGGAGACCCAGTACTTC; CDR3: CSARRVETQYF
V: TRBV9; length: 13; D: NA; J: TRBJ1-6; DNA: TGTGCCAGCAGCGGAACGAGGAATTCACCCCTCCACTTT; CDR3: CASSGTRNSPLHF
V: TRBV6-1; length: 16; D: TRBD2; J: TRBJ2-5; DNA: TGTGCCAGCAGTGAAACACTAGCGGATCCCCAAGAGACCCAGTACTTC; CDR3: CASSETLADPQETQYF
V: TRBV18; length: 14; D: TRBD1; J: TRBJ1-2; DNA: TGTGCCAGCTCTCGAGACGGGACAGAGGGTTACTACACCTTC; CDR3: CASSRDGTEGYYTF
V: TRBV5-1; length: 13; D: TRBD1; J: TRBJ1-2; DNA: TGCGCCAGCAGCACCGGGACAGGTGAAGGCTACACCTTC; CDR3: CASSTGTGEGYTF
V: TRBV7-9; length: 13; D: NA; J: TRBJ2-1; DNA: TGTGCCAGTGGAGGGCCGGTCATCAATGAGCAGTTCTTC; CDR3: CASGGPVINEQFF
V: TRBV19; length: 18; D: NA; J: TRBJ2-6; DNA: TGTGCCAGTAGTATCCTTCACCGCGACAACTCTGGGGCCAACGTCCTGACTTTC; CDR3: CASSILHRDNSGANVLTF
V: TRBV6-5; length: 13; D: NA; J: TRBJ1-5; DNA: TGTGCCAGCAGTTACTCGGTCGGTCAGCCCCAGCATTTT; CDR3: CASSYSVGQPQHF